These 24 T cell receptor beta chains came from one sample sequenced in a study of cytomegalovirus exposure and HLA in healthy donors. Assay used: immunoSEQ multiplex PCR; TCRdb lists only in-frame clones, some missing. The table shows 220,000 or so clones, with roughly 88% occurring only once. The sample was PBMCs. All receptors derive from a woman aged 25 to 39 in good health and CMV-seropositive.

The chain joins TRBV28 to TRBJ2-7; D is possibly TRBD2 (5 bases). The CDR3 has 21 amino acids. CDR1 is MDHEN, CDR2 SYDVKM, per germline. V lost 1 base to trimming and J lost 0 bases, with 28 bases between them. CDR3 amino acids: CASSLSREPRLGVSLSYEQYF. DNA for the CDR3: TGTGCCAGCAGTTTATCCCGCGAACCCCGCCTCGGGGTTTCTCTCTCCTACGAGCAGTACTTC.

This chain connects TRBV5-4 to TRBJ2-7; the D gene is possibly TRBD1 (6 bases). The CDR3 extends over 15 amino acids. Trimming removed 0 bases from V and 4 bases from J, with 14 bases in between. Germline V gene sequence: CDR1 SGHNT, CDR2 YYREEE (reference sequence). The CDR3 protein is CASSLGRNRVYEQYF. DNA for the CDR3: TGTGCCAGCAGCTTGGGACGGAACAGGGTTTACGAGCAGTACTTC.

This chain uses TRBV10-3 with TRBJ2-3; D may be TRBD2 (5 bases). The CDR3 loop spans 16 amino acids. Trimming shortened V by 4 bases and J by 0 bases, and 14 bases separated the two germline ends. Germline loops: CDR1 ENHRY, CDR2 SYGVKD. In DNA, the CDR3 is TGTGCCATCAGTGGAGAGTCGGGATCTAGCACAGATACGCAGTATTTT. As protein: CAISGESGSSTDTQYF.

Here the CDR3 reads CASSLGGGQPQHF. The CDR3 DNA reads TGCGCCAGCAGCTTGGGGGGAGGTCAGCCCCAGCATTTT. This rearrangement joins TRBV5-1 to TRBJ1-5; D gene unclear. Trimming left V 0 bases short and J 6 bases short, with 7 bases between. The length of the CDR3 is 13 residues. Germline V lookup: CDR1 SGHRS, CDR2 YFSETQ.

This clone was detected a few times. V is TRBV25-1 and J is TRBJ1-3; TRBD1 might be the D (5 bases). The CDR3 covers 14 residues. Germline V gene data show CDR1 as MGHDK and CDR2 as SYGVNS. V lost 5 bases, J lost 4 bases, and 12 bases lay in between. The chain's CDR3 is CASSSPGRGNTIYF. The CDR3 DNA reads TGTGCCAGCAGTTCCCCAGGGAGGGGAAACACCATATATTTT. The entire variable domain, with the rest obtained from reference TRBV25-1 and TRBJ1-3, is as follows: EADIYQTPRYLVIGTGKKITLECSQTMGHDKMYWYQQDPGMELHLIHYSYGVNSTEKGDLSSESTVSRIRTEHFPLTLESARPSHTSQYLCASSSPGRGNTIYFGEGSWLTVV.

This clone was observed a few times. This chain links TRBV5-1 with TRBJ2-7; D unresolved. CDR1 is SGHRS and CDR2 is YFSETQ in the germline V gene. V lost 4 bases and J 2 bases, leaving 10 bases between the germline ends. The CDR3 totals 13 residues. As DNA, the CDR3 is TGCGCCAGCAGCGCCTCAGGCACCTACGAGCAGTACTTC. This codes for CASSASGTYEQYF.

This chain links TRBV19 with TRBJ2-1, with 7 positions matching TRBD2. The CDR3 is 15 residues long. Trimming at V came to 3 bases and at J to 4 bases, leaving 6 bases not matched to a gene. Germline assignment: CDR1 LNHDA and CDR2 SQIVND (reference sequence). The DNA for the CDR3 is TGTGCCAGTAGTATTTCGGGAGGTGGGTACAATGAGCAGTTCTTC. It encodes CASSISGGGYNEQFF.

This chain uses TRBV11-3 with TRBJ2-7; TRBD2 aligns across 10 bases. The V gene end was trimmed by 7 bases and the J gene end by 3 bases; junction bases not matched to a gene: 6. The CDR3 extends over 14 amino acids. Germline loops: CDR1 SGHNT, CDR2 YENEEA. The CDR3 DNA sequence: TGTGCCAGCACCTCTAGCGGGAGTGGCTACGAGCAGTACTTC. This codes for CASTSSGSGYEQYF.

V usage is TRBV28 and J usage is TRBJ1-5; the D gene is possibly TRBD1 (6 bases). The V gene's germline CDR1 is MDHEN and CDR2 SYDVKM. The CDR3 loop spans 14 amino acids. V was clipped by 5 bases and J by 3 bases, with 11 bases between them. The DNA for the CDR3 is TGTGCCAGCAGTATACAGGGAGACAATCAGCCCCAGCATTTT. Translating it yields CASSIQGDNQPQHF.

The chain carries TRBV11-2 and TRBJ1-1; D not certain. The CDR3 spans 15 residues. The germline V gene has CDR1 SGHAT and CDR2 FQNNGV. Trimming took off 3 bases at V and 0 bases at J, with 11 bases between the two ends. CDR3 region: CASSFSGRVNTEAFF. The CDR3 DNA reads TGTGCCAGCAGCTTTTCTGGGAGAGTGAACACTGAAGCTTTCTTT.

The chain carries TRBV6-5 and TRBJ1-5; D may be TRBD1 (6 bases). The CDR3 sequence is 15 residues long. Germline loops: CDR1 MNHEY, CDR2 SVGAGI. Trimming cost V 4 bases and J 1 base, with 11 bases left between them. The CDR3: CASSLTGLSNQPQHF. CDR3 in DNA: TGTGCCAGCAGTTTAACAGGGCTGAGCAATCAGCCCCAGCATTTT.

V and J are TRBV7-6 and TRBJ2-7; TRBD2 matches at 13 bases. Germline V gives CDR1 SGHVS, CDR2 FNYEAQ. Trimming at V came to 4 bases and at J to 3 bases, leaving 3 bases not matched to a gene. The CDR3 covers 15 residues. The CDR3 loop reads CASSYGTSGVYEQYF. The CDR3 DNA reads TGTGCCAGCAGCTACGGGACTAGCGGGGTCTACGAGCAGTACTTC.

CDR3 bases: TGTGCCAGCAGTTTAGAAGGTAACACTGAAGCTTTCTTT. Translated, it gives CASSLEGNTEAFF. This chain connects TRBV27 to TRBJ1-1; D uncertain. The V end was cut by 2 bases, the J end by 2 bases, with 6 bases between. The CDR3 is 13 amino acids. The germline V gene has CDR1 MNHEY and CDR2 SMNVEV (reference sequence).

Only a few counts were recorded for this clone. V usage is TRBV10-3 and J usage is TRBJ1-4; D is unclear. Germline CDR1 ENHRY, CDR2 SYGVKD. Trimming shortened V by 8 bases and J by 4 bases, and 11 bases separated the two germline ends. The CDR3 has 13 residues. Here the CDR3 DNA reads TGTGCCATCTCTGGATTGGGTAATGAAAAACTGTTTTTT. Amino acid sequence: CAISGLGNEKLFF.

The chain recombines TRBV5-6 with TRBJ1-2; possible D gene TRBD1, 5 bases. V lost 5 bases and J lost 6, with 20 bases in between. Germline loops: CDR1 SGHDT, CDR2 YYEEEE. The CDR3 is 15 amino acids. CDR3 region: CASRSLDTRRNGYTF. The CDR3 region has the DNA TGTGCCAGCAGAAGCTTGGACACTCGTCGAAATGGCTACACCTTC.

This sequence joins TRBV29-1 and TRBJ2-1, with 8 bases matching TRBD2. Germline V gene sequence: CDR1 SQVTM, CDR2 ANQGSEA. The CDR3 loop spans 15 amino acids. V shed 5 bases and J 4 bases; nucleotides not matched to a gene: 10. The DNA of the CDR3 is TGCAGCGTTTTGGAACCGGGACTAGGGTACAATGAGCAGTTCTTC. It is translated as CSVLEPGLGYNEQFF.

This clone showed up just a few times. This rearrangement joins TRBV4-1 to TRBJ1-3; D may be TRBD1 (6 bases). V lost 4 bases, J lost 1 base, and 14 bases lay in between. CDR3 length: 16 amino acids. Germline CDR1 and CDR2: MGHRA and YSYEKL. This CDR3 is CASSRLLQGSGNTIYF. The DNA for the CDR3 is TGCGCCAGCAGCCGCCTCTTACAGGGATCTGGAAACACCATATATTTT.

This rearrangement joins TRBV11-3 to TRBJ2-7, with 16 positions matching TRBD2. The CDR3 runs to 16 residues. V trimming: 6 bases; J trimming: 4 bases; junction bases outside the gene matches: 6. Germline CDR1 SGHNT, CDR2 YENEEA. CDR3 bases: TGTGCCAGCAGTGAGTTGGGACTAGCGGGAGGGTACGAGCAGTACTTC. Its translation is CASSELGLAGGYEQYF.

The rearrangement joins TRBV15 to TRBJ2-7; D is possibly TRBD2 (7 bases). The V end was cut by 1 base, the J end by 0 bases, with 16 bases between. Germline-derived CDR1 and CDR2 are LNHNV and YYDKDF (reference sequence). There are 17 residues in the CDR3. This chain's CDR3 is CATSRGLGGGLSYEQYF. For the CDR3, the DNA is TGTGCCACCAGCAGAGGGCTGGGAGGGGGGCTCTCCTACGAGCAGTACTTC.

The chain joins TRBV4-1 to TRBJ2-5; TRBD2 aligns across 7 bases. There are 20 residues in the CDR3. From germline, CDR1 is MGHRA and CDR2 YSYEKL. Germline trimming cut 0 bases from V and 6 bases from J; bases unmatched to any gene: 22. CDR3 loop: CASSQEILTLLGRERQTQYF. The CDR3 DNA follows: TGCGCCAGCAGCCAAGAAATTCTCACGCTTCTCGGGCGGGAGAGACAGACCCAGTACTTC.

This clone came up once. V and J are TRBV7-8 and TRBJ2-7, with 8 positions matching TRBD2. V lost 1 base and J lost 9; bases outside the gene matches: 11. The CDR3 has 15 residues. The germline V gene has CDR1 SGHVS and CDR2 FQNEAQ. CDR3 sequence: CASSLVRGGPSTQYF. The CDR3 DNA follows: TGTGCCAGCAGCTTAGTTCGGGGGGGCCCCTCAACGCAGTACTTC.

V and J are TRBV30 and TRBJ1-5; D is unclear. With 2 bases removed from V and 3 bases from J, the gap between germline ends came to 14 bases. The CDR3 is 15 residues long. Germline-derived CDR1 and CDR2 are GTSNPN and SVGIG (reference sequence). The CDR3 loop is CAWSPPGYYNQPQHF. The CDR3 nucleotides read TGTGCCTGGAGTCCCCCGGGATATTACAATCAGCCCCAGCATTTT.

For this clone: Other DNA sequences of this sample code for an identical CDR3. This chain connects TRBV10-3 to TRBJ1-1; D possibly corresponds to TRBD1 (5 bases). The CDR3 covers 14 residues. The germline gives CDR1 ENHRY, CDR2 SYGVKD. The V and J ends lost 3 bases and 0 bases respectively, with 8 bases between them. For the CDR3, the DNA is TGTGCCATCAGTGAACCGGGGCTGAACACTGAAGCTTTCTTT. It yields the protein CAISEPGLNTEAFF.

The chain has TRBV5-1 and TRBJ2-7, with 9 nucleotides matching TRBD1. V was clipped by 3 bases and J by 5 bases; unmatched bases: 6. This CDR3 is built from 14 residues. Germline-derived CDR1 and CDR2 are SGHRS and YFSETQ. The CDR3 bases are TGCGCCAGCAGCTCGCCGGACAGGGGTCACGAGCAGTACTTC. As protein: CASSSPDRGHEQYF.